This TCR beta chain was recovered during a study of molecular identifiers for immune sequencing clone quantification. General observations from the study: Identical TCR molecules that share a barcode could lead to an underestimation of highly expanded clone sizes.

The table lists this clonotype with many counts. The antigen remains undetermined. TCRdb re-derived calls from the PCR reads in MiXCR, one entry per CDR3 protein. The data contain approximately 54,000 distinct CDR3 sequences, almost 25% of them singletons. CDR3 length: 14 residues. V was clipped by 1 base and J by 1 base, with 7 bases between them. The germline V gene has CDR1 SEHNR and CDR2 FQNEAQ (reference sequence). Specimen: naive CD8+ T cells from blood, with Jurkat cell RNA spiked in. Noted subset: FACS-sorted CD8+CD4-CCR7+CD45RA+ naive T cells. The chain carries TRBV7-9 and TRBJ1-1; D not certain. The clonotype was recovered from a human donor in good health. Some libraries in this study had Jurkat cell RNA spiked in. The chain's CDR3 is CASSLETSNTEAFF. DNA of the CDR3: TGTGCCAGCAGCTTAGAGACGTCGAACACTGAAGCTTTCTTT.